A selection of T cell receptor beta chains follows, all from one sample in a study of blood T cell repertoires in COVID-19. Clones were read by immunoSEQ multiplex PCR, and TCRdb kept only the in-frame ones, dropping some. This sample has fewer than 450,000 clones, with around 90% found just once. Sequencing was performed on PBMCs or T cells enriched from blood (not recorded which). The receptor source for this set is a woman between 35 and 50 years old with acute COVID-19. The CDR3 runs from the conserved cysteine through the conserved F or W.

V gene	J gene	CDR3 protein
TRBV19	TRBJ1-2	CASSTGQGPEGYTF
TRBV4-2	TRBJ2-1	CASSQDGTGYNEQFF
TRBV19	TRBJ1-3	CASSIDGGSGNTIYF
TRBV30	TRBJ1-2	CAWTEANYGYTF
TRBV5-4	TRBJ2-7	CASSMDRKYEQYF
TRBV5-6	TRBJ1-3	CASSFQTGMGNTIYF
TRBV24-1	TRBJ1-3	CATSGTWTIVRFNTIYF
TRBV7-8	TRBJ2-3	CASSPRGGGALDTQYF
TRBV4-1	TRBJ1-4	CASSLGGSTNEKLFF
TRBV27	TRBJ2-7	CASSIGQGAYEQYF
TRBV18	TRBJ2-2	CASSATSGTNTGELFF
TRBV12-3/TRBV12-4	TRBJ1-2	CASSPGRYGYTF
TRBV9	TRBJ2-5	CASSVGTSGVGETQYF
TRBV29-1	TRBJ2-1	CSVEGKTSGGAFF
TRBV18	TRBJ1-1	CASSPEAQGYTGNTEAFF
TRBV19	TRBJ1-2	CASKANPAVGGYTF
TRBV30	TRBJ1-2	CAWSKDQGIYGYTF
TRBV5-1	TRBJ2-3	CASSIAGTSGDPTQYF
TRBV2	TRBJ2-5	CASSQGRETQYF
TRBV18	TRBJ1-1	CASSPPSKDGEAFF
TRBV7-2	TRBJ2-5	CASSPKLAGGPLETQYF
TRBV29-1	TRBJ1-3	CSVESQGSSGNTIYF
TRBV7-2	TRBJ1-1	CASSAPTGMTEAFF
TRBV7-9	TRBJ1-5	CASSRTGGIRPQHF
TRBV7-9	TRBJ1-3	CASSSHSDRAGNTIYF
TRBV3-1/TRBV3-2	TRBJ1-4	CASSQGQGIWLFF
TRBV4-2	TRBJ2-7	CASSQDGGAGMTYEQYF
TRBV5-5	TRBJ1-1	CASSLGLGQREAFF